A selection of T cell receptor beta chains follows, all from one sample in a study of blood T cell repertoires in COVID-19. Assay: immunoSEQ multiplex PCR; the TCRdb copy retains only in-frame clones and omits some. The sample has about 400,000 clones, just under 90% seen once. The sequencing input was PBMCs or T cells enriched from blood (not recorded which). These receptors were obtained from a woman between 25 and 40 years old who had recovered from COVID-19. CDR3s include the opening cysteine and the closing phenylalanine or tryptophan. The order of the fields is V gene, J gene, CDR3 protein.

TRBV6-6,TRBJ2-7,CASSYSGRSRYEQYF
TRBV7-8,TRBJ1-5,CASSSTFTNQPQHF
TRBV7-3,TRBJ1-2,CASSPTGAYYGYTF
TRBV4-1,TRBJ2-4,CASSQPRTGGASIQYF
TRBV7-2,TRBJ1-5,CASSLVGGQGAAQPQHF
TRBV4-2,TRBJ1-2,CASSPINPTGGFYGYTF
TRBV28,TRBJ1-6,CASSLLLQGEDSPLHF
TRBV4-2,TRBJ1-6,CASSQEGSNSPLHF
TRBV4-1,TRBJ2-5,CASSRTLAGAETQYF
TRBV28,TRBJ1-4,CASSPGQFNEKLFF
TRBV30,TRBJ1-1,CAWSPGGSEAFF
TRBV2,TRBJ1-3,CASEWDRDRGMSSGNTIYF
TRBV11-3,TRBJ2-7,CASSSSGRMYEQYF
TRBV2,TRBJ2-5,CASSLDSGRGQETQYF
TRBV27,TRBJ2-3,CASSSGGATQYF
TRBV6-1,TRBJ1-3,CASSEQEANSGNTIYF
TRBV24-1,TRBJ2-1,CATSDPRLDNEQFF
TRBV11-3,TRBJ2-1,CASAKGGGTYNEQFF
TRBV27,TRBJ1-1,CASLPRRTGTEAFF
TRBV12-3/TRBV12-4,TRBJ1-2,CASSPAFGRGYTF
TRBV4-3,TRBJ1-2,CASSQDLGQGDGYTF
TRBV30,TRBJ1-1,CAWSVLGSTEAFF
TRBV2,TRBJ1-2,CASSQDPGQLYGYTF
TRBV6-2/TRBV6-3,TRBJ1-2,CASSRTGTVYGYTF
TRBV7-2,TRBJ2-3,CASSPSRGDSDTQYF
TRBV6-5,TRBJ1-4,CASLCLCEKLFF
TRBV5-4,TRBJ2-1,CASSLSGIRAYNEQFF
TRBV29-1,TRBJ1-2,CSAPDRRANYGYTF
TRBV7-2,TRBJ1-5,CASSLVGARNQPQHF
TRBV9,TRBJ2-1,CASSRFSYNEQFF
TRBV19,TRBJ2-1,CASSELAGVGLYNEQFF
TRBV5-1,TRBJ2-7,CASSSTLQGYEQYF
TRBV23-1,TRBJ2-3,CASKGLAKSTDTQYF
TRBV5-4,TRBJ1-4,CASSLALSGVAEKLFF
TRBV18,TRBJ2-7,CASSPSAVTYEQYF
TRBV20-1,TRBJ2-7,CSASDSRGYPYEQYF
TRBV20-1,TRBJ1-4,CSAYLGEKLFF
TRBV20-1,TRBJ2-7,CSASESGTSRNYEQYF
TRBV30,TRBJ2-1,CAWSVFEAGMSSYNEQFF
TRBV18,TRBJ2-5,CASSPGLEETQYF
TRBV27,TRBJ1-6,CASHRGNTNSPLHF
TRBV7-2,TRBJ2-3,CASSFPGLAVHTQYF
TRBV4-1,TRBJ2-1,CASSQIGKRDEQFF
TRBV4-3,TRBJ2-2,CASSQEWATMGFAGELFF
TRBV10-3,TRBJ2-7,CAISDRDTTYEQYF
TRBV9,TRBJ1-2,CASSGSGYTF
TRBV14,TRBJ1-4,CASSRLQGGGFGKLFF
TRBV2,TRBJ1-1,CASSERQGNSEAFF